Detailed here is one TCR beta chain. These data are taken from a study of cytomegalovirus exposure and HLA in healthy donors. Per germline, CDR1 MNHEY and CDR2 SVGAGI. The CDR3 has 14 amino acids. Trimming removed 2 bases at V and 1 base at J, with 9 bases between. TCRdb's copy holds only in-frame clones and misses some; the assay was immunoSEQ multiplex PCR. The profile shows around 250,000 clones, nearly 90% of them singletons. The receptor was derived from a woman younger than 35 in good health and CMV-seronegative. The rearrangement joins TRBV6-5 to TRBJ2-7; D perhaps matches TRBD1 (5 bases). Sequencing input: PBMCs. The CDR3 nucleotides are TGTGCCAGCAGTTACGTAAGGGGTTCCTACGAGCAGTACTTC. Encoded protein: CASSYVRGSYEQYF.